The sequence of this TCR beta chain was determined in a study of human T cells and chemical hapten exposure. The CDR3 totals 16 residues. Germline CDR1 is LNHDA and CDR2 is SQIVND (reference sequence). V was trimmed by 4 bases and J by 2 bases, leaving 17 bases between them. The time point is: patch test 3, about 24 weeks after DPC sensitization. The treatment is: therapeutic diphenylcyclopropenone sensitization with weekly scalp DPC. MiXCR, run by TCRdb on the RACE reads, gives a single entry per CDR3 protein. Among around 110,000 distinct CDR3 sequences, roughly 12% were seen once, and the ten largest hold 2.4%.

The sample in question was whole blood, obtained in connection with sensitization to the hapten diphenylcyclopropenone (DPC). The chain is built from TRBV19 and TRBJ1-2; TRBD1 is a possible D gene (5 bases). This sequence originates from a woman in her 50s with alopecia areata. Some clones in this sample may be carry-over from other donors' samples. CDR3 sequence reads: CASSTPRGELNYGYTF. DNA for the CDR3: TGTGCCAGTAGTACCCCGCGAGGGGAGTTAAACTATGGCTACACCTTC.